The following is a TCR beta chain sequence with its context. The sample is drawn from a study of cytomegalovirus exposure and HLA in healthy donors. About the study: The platform used for the 120 or so validation repertoires matched that of the roughly 720 first-cohort repertoires, a later analysis reported.

Germline assignment: CDR1 MNHEY and CDR2 SVGAGI. This CDR3 is 12 amino acids long. V was trimmed by 5 bases and J by 5 bases, leaving 9 bases between them. Clones were sequenced by immunoSEQ multiplex PCR, and TCRdb holds only the in-frame ones, with some missing. The table records 120,000 or so clones, around 90% of them present only once. The sample comprised PBMCs. This chain links TRBV6-5 with TRBJ1-2; maybe TRBD1 (6 bases). The clonotype was recovered from a woman aged 18-35 years in good health and CMV-seronegative. CDR3 region: CASSLDRYGYTF. As DNA, the CDR3 is TGTGCCAGCAGTCTGGACAGATATGGCTACACCTTC.